The T cell receptor (beta chain) described here comes from a study of OX40 agonist ivuxolimab in advanced cancers. The V end was cut by 3 bases, the J end by 4 bases, with 9 bases between. The CDR3 length is 13 residues. The germline gives CDR1 MNHEY, CDR2 SMNVEV (reference sequence). Measured with immunoSEQ multiplex PCR; TCRdb has only the in-frame clones, and not every one. Among 70,000 or so clones listed, 85% to 90% were seen once. Source: CD4+ or CD8+ T cells sorted from blood, taken in a trial of the OX40 agonist ivuxolimab. V is TRBV27 and J is TRBJ1-1; TRBD1 might be the D (5 bases). This clonotype originated in an adult with an advanced solid tumor such as melanoma, head and neck, liver or kidney cancer. The CDR3 reads CASSFGGSTEAFF. DNA of the CDR3: TGTGCCAGCAGTTTCGGGGGAAGCACTGAAGCTTTCTTT.